This is a list of T cell receptor beta chains from one sample in a study of cytomegalovirus exposure and HLA in healthy donors. Profiling relied on immunoSEQ multiplex PCR, and the TCRdb table lists in-frame clones only, not all of them. The sample has about 160,000 clones, 80% to 85% seen once; the top ten hold about 1%. The sequenced sample was PBMCs. All receptors derive from a man aged 25 to 45 in good health and CMV-seronegative. CDR3s include the opening cysteine and the closing phenylalanine or tryptophan. The D gene is left open where the match is weak. The size field is filled for only some rows; it gives once, few, many or a size class.

V gene	clone size	J gene	D gene	CDR3 protein	CDR3 DNA
TRBV18	-	TRBJ2-1	-	CASSPLSGYNEQFF	TGTGCCAGCTCACCTCTATCAGGGTACAATGAGCAGTTCTTC
TRBV7-9	-	TRBJ2-3	TRBD2	CASSLRGADTQYF	TGTGCCAGCAGCTTACGGGGGGCAGATACGCAGTATTTT
TRBV6-1	-	TRBJ1-5	-	CATNSYQPQHF	TGTGCCACCAATAGCTATCAGCCCCAGCATTTT
TRBV7-2	-	TRBJ2-7	TRBD2	CASSDPAGAAYEQYF	TGTGCCAGCAGCGATCCAGCGGGAGCCGCCTACGAGCAGTACTTC
TRBV10-2	-	TRBJ2-1	TRBD2	CASSRGGASGGEQFF	TGCGCCAGCAGTCGCGGGGGGGCCTCGGGCGGTGAGCAGTTCTTC
TRBV5-8	once	TRBJ2-7	-	CASSFPGNSYEQYF	TGTGCCAGCAGCTTTCCCGGGAATTCCTACGAGCAGTACTTC
TRBV5-1	-	TRBJ2-5	TRBD2	CASRIDTGTSGPTQETQYF	TGCGCCAGCAGAATCGATACCGGGACTAGCGGGCCGACACAAGAGACCCAGTACTTC
TRBV6-5	few	TRBJ2-4	-	CASSYSWGRGENIQYF	TGTGCCAGCAGTTACTCGTGGGGGCGAGGGGAAAACATTCAGTACTTC
TRBV7-9	-	TRBJ1-1	-	CASSSQGPEAFF	TGTGCCAGCAGCTCACAGGGACCTGAAGCTTTCTTT
TRBV7-2	-	TRBJ1-1	-	CASRRTVRGTEAFF	TGTGCCAGCAGGCGGACAGTCCGAGGCACTGAAGCTTTCTTT
TRBV4-2	-	TRBJ2-5	TRBD1	CASSQGSGQGLETQYF	TGTGCCAGCAGCCAAGGGTCCGGACAGGGTTTGGAGACCCAGTACTTC
TRBV6-5	-	TRBJ2-6	-	CASSHRSGANVLTF	TGTGCCAGCAGTCACAGGTCCGGGGCCAACGTCCTGACTTTC
TRBV5-1	-	TRBJ1-1	-	CASSLAASTEAFF	TGCGCCAGCAGCTTGGCCGCCAGTACTGAAGCTTTCTTT
TRBV7-2	-	TRBJ2-1	TRBD2	CASSLAKSWTSHNEQFF	TGTGCCAGCAGCTTAGCGAAATCCTGGACTAGCCACAATGAGCAGTTCTTC
TRBV7-9	-	TRBJ1-5	-	CASSLGGTAVSNQPQHF	TGTGCCAGCAGCTTAGGCGGTACGGCCGTCAGCAATCAGCCCCAGCATTTT
TRBV2	-	TRBJ2-7	TRBD1	CASSDHRGQYEQYF	TGTGCCAGCAGTGACCACAGGGGGCAGTACGAGCAGTACTTC
TRBV4-2	-	TRBJ1-2	-	CASSQDPVPTRRGYTF	TGTGCCAGCAGCCAAGATCCAGTACCCACAAGGAGGGGCTACACCTTC
TRBV7-9	-	TRBJ2-7	-	CASSFAGYEQYF	TGTGCCAGCAGCTTCGCGGGCTACGAGCAGTACTTC
TRBV6-6	-	TRBJ2-3	TRBD1	CASSDRTGIADTQYF	TGTGCCAGCAGTGACCGGACAGGGATCGCAGATACGCAGTATTTT
TRBV4-2	-	TRBJ2-7	-	CASSRRTESSYEQYF	TGTGCCAGCAGCCGGAGGACGGAGAGCTCCTACGAGCAGTACTTC
TRBV2	-	TRBJ2-3	TRBD1	CASNGQGTDTQYF	TGTGCCAGCAACGGACAGGGAACAGATACGCAGTATTTT
TRBV27	-	TRBJ1-5	-	CASSFRRRGSNQPQHF	TGTGCCAGCAGTTTTCGTCGCAGGGGAAGCAATCAGCCCCAGCATTTT
TRBV10-3	-	TRBJ1-1	-	CAISESGEGLNTEAFF	TGTGCCATCAGTGAGTCGGGGGAGGGCCTGAACACTGAAGCTTTCTTT
TRBV6-1	-	TRBJ1-2	TRBD1	CASSDYWTGGVSGYTF	TGTGCCAGCAGTGACTACTGGACAGGGGGCGTCTCTGGCTACACCTTC
TRBV9	-	TRBJ2-1	-	CASSVVGLDNEQFF	TGTGCCAGCAGCGTAGTGGGACTGGACAATGAGCAGTTCTTC
TRBV7-9	-	TRBJ2-7	-	CASSPPRVPRYEQYF	TGTGCCAGCAGCCCACCTCGGGTACCCCGCTACGAGCAGTACTTC
TRBV2	-	TRBJ1-1	-	CASRLRDTEAFF	TGTGCCAGCAGACTAAGAGACACTGAAGCTTTCTTT
TRBV25-1	-	TRBJ2-7	-	CASSGRSRGGGSEQYF	TGTGCCAGCAGTGGCCGGTCGAGGGGAGGGGGTAGCGAGCAGTACTTC
TRBV7-8	few	TRBJ2-5	-	CASSLRRGRETQYF	TGTGCCAGCAGCTTACGGCGGGGAAGGGAGACCCAGTACTTC
TRBV19	-	TRBJ2-3	TRBD1	CASSSRQGGTDTQYF	TGTGCCAGTAGTAGTAGACAGGGAGGCACAGATACGCAGTATTTT
TRBV4-1	-	TRBJ2-5	TRBD2	CASSQQLAGLQETQYF	TGCGCCAGCAGCCAACAACTAGCGGGGCTGCAAGAGACCCAGTACTTC
TRBV30	-	TRBJ1-6	-	CAWSWGRDSPLHF	TGTGCCTGGAGTTGGGGCCGAGATTCACCCCTCCACTTT